This TCR beta chain is from a study of OX40 agonist ivuxolimab in advanced cancers. Study at large: In this trial design, patients received ivuxolimab intravenously at 0.01 to 10 mg/kg every 2 weeks.

Data came from immunoSEQ multiplex PCR; TCRdb stores just in-frame clones and leaves some out. The table records over 14,000 clones, about three quarters of them present only once. This clone is large within its sample. Germline lookup yields CDR1 SNHLY and CDR2 FYNNEI. This CDR3 comprises 13 residues. V was pared by 7 bases and J by 3 bases, with 5 bases of the junction left unmatched. The sequencing here drew on CD4+ or CD8+ T cells sorted from blood, taken in a trial of the OX40 agonist ivuxolimab. The V and J genes are TRBV2 and TRBJ1-2, with TRBD1 matching 7 bases. The source of this sequence is an adult with an advanced solid tumor such as melanoma, head and neck, liver or kidney cancer. CDR3 sequence: CASIGTDDYGYTF. The CDR3 DNA sequence: TGTGCCAGCATTGGGACAGACGACTATGGCTACACCTTC.